These T cell receptor beta chains were read from a single sample in a study of blood T cell repertoires in COVID-19. The repertoire was sequenced with immunoSEQ multiplex PCR; TCRdb's copy has only in-frame clones and lacks some. This table holds 25,000 or so clones, roughly 85% found once. The specimen sequenced was peripheral blood. The receptor set was obtained from a woman in her 50s with active COVID-19. Each CDR3 is given with its conserved first and last residue. D genes are given only for firm matches. A row's size may be missing; if present it is once, few, many or a size class.

TRBJ2-7	-	TRBV2	TRBD2	TGTGCCAGCAGTTACAGCGGGGTCAACTCCTACGAGCAGTACTTC	CASSYSGVNSYEQYF
TRBJ1-1	-	TRBV19	TRBD1	TGTGCCAGTAGTATACAGGGGGAGTACACTGAAGCTTTCTTT	CASSIQGEYTEAFF
TRBJ2-1	-	TRBV27	-	TGTGCCAGCAGTTTCTTCGGGAGAGGGGCTGGGCAGTTCTTC	CASSFFGRGAGQFF
TRBJ1-1	-	TRBV6-5	-	TGTGCCAGCAGTCACCCCCCAGGGGTGGACACTGAAGCTTTCTTT	CASSHPPGVDTEAFF
TRBJ1-2	-	TRBV28	-	TGTGCCAGCAACTCACCTGATCGGGGGGCTTCGGGGGATGGCTACACCTTC	CASNSPDRGASGDGYTF
TRBJ2-1	-	TRBV3-1/TRBV3-2	TRBD2	TGTGCCAGCAGCGTCTGGCGGGAGGGGGGTAATGAGCAGTTCTTC	CASSVWREGGNEQFF
TRBJ1-2	-	TRBV28	TRBD1	TGTGCCAGCAGTCATCGGACAGGGGGCGACTATGGCTACACCTTC	CASSHRTGGDYGYTF
TRBJ2-1	-	TRBV5-6	-	TGTGCCAGCAGCCCAGATCCCGGGACTGGGGTAAAGAATGAGCAGTTCTTC	CASSPDPGTGVKNEQFF
TRBJ1-2	-	TRBV19	TRBD1	TGTGCCAGTAGTCAAGGGACAGGGGCCACCCATGGCTACACCTTC	CASSQGTGATHGYTF
TRBJ2-1	-	TRBV9	TRBD2	TGTGCCAGCAGCCCCCGTGGGAGGGACGATGAGCAGTTCTTC	CASSPRGRDDEQFF
TRBJ2-7	-	TRBV7-9	-	TGTGCCAGCAGGAACCGGACAGCTTCAGTCTACGAGCAGTACTTC	CASRNRTASVYEQYF
TRBJ1-1	-	TRBV4-2	-	TGTGCCAGCAGCCAAGATCTGGGGGCGGGCAACACTGAAGCTTTCTTT	CASSQDLGAGNTEAFF
TRBJ2-7	-	TRBV28	-	TGTGCCAGCAGTTTTCCGGGAGAAAGGTCCTACGAGCAGTACTTC	CASSFPGERSYEQYF
TRBJ2-7	medium-sized	TRBV20-1	TRBD2	TGCAGTGCTGGTGGACTAGCGGGACCCAGCTACGAGCAGTACTTC	CSAGGLAGPSYEQYF
TRBJ2-7	-	TRBV29-1	-	TGCAGCGTTGCCCCACCGACTATGGGAGAGCAGTACTTC	CSVAPPTMGEQYF
TRBJ2-7	-	TRBV7-9	TRBD2	TGTGCCAGCAGCCCTAGCGGGGTGAGCTCCTACGAGCAGTACTTC	CASSPSGVSSYEQYF
TRBJ2-5	-	TRBV6-2/TRBV6-3	TRBD2	TGTGCCAGCAGTTATCGACTAGCCCCTTCCAACTTC	CASSYRLAPSNF
TRBJ2-2	-	TRBV7-9	-	TGTGCCAGCAGTCTTTCCACGGGTTTTGCCGGGGAGCTGTTTTTT	CASSLSTGFAGELFF
TRBJ2-7	-	TRBV28	TRBD1	TGTGCCTCCGAAGGGACAGCTTACTCCTACGAGCAGTACTTC	CASEGTAYSYEQYF
TRBJ2-5	-	TRBV5-1	TRBD2	TGCGCCAGCAGTCTCGGGACTAGCGTTCAAGAGACCCAGTACTTC	CASSLGTSVQETQYF
TRBJ1-1	-	TRBV28	TRBD1	TGTGCCAGCAGTAAACACAGACAGGGGATATCTTTCTTT	CASSKHRQGISFF
TRBJ2-2	once	TRBV18	-	TGTGCCAGCTCACCACCGTCCTCCGGGGAGCTGTTTTTT	CASSPPSSGELFF
TRBJ1-6	-	TRBV10-1	TRBD1	TGCGCCAGCAATGACAGGGGTTCACCCCTCCACTTT	CASNDRGSPLHF
TRBJ2-7	-	TRBV15	-	TGTGCCACCAGCAGAGATGCGGGGAGCTCCTACGAGCAGTACTTC	CATSRDAGSSYEQYF
TRBJ1-5	-	TRBV15	-	TGTGCCACCAGCAGAGACAGGGCCCTCAATCAGCCCCAGCATTTT	CATSRDRALNQPQHF
TRBJ2-7	-	TRBV28	-	TGTGCCAGCAGTTTATTTGGCAGAACCTACGAGCAGTACTTC	CASSLFGRTYEQYF
TRBJ2-7	-	TRBV19	TRBD1	TGTGCCAGTAGTTTGGGGACAGGGTTCTCCTACGAGCAGTACTTC	CASSLGTGFSYEQYF
TRBJ1-1	-	TRBV7-8	TRBD1	TGTGCCAGCAGCCTGGACAGGGTTGCTGAAGCTTTCTTT	CASSLDRVAEAFF
TRBJ2-3	-	TRBV4-2	TRBD2	TGTGCCAGCAGCCTAGTTAGCGGGGGGGACACAGATACGCAGTATTTT	CASSLVSGGDTDTQYF
TRBJ2-4	-	TRBV3-1/TRBV3-2	TRBD2	TGTGCCAGCAGCCAAGTGACGAAGCGGGGCAAAAACATTCAGTACTTC	CASSQVTKRGKNIQYF
TRBJ2-2	once	TRBV5-1	TRBD2	TGCGCCAGCAGCAGCCTAGCGGGGACGAACACCGGGGAGCTGTTTTTT	CASSSLAGTNTGELFF
TRBJ2-3	-	TRBV11-2	-	TGTGCCGTAACCCGGGGAGTCACAGATACGCAGTATTTT	CAVTRGVTDTQYF
TRBJ2-1	few	TRBV12-3/TRBV12-4	-	TGTGCCAGCAGCTACGTCATAAATGAGCAGTTCTTC	CASSYVINEQFF